This T cell receptor (beta chain) was sequenced for a study of T cell changes during pregnancy in multiple sclerosis. Using immunoSEQ multiplex PCR, the repertoire was profiled, and TCRdb retains in-frame clones only, with some absent. Seen here are tens of thousands of clones, 93% observed once, and the top ten hold around 0.58%. This CDR3 comprises 15 residues. CDR1 is SGHDT, CDR2 YYEEEE, per germline. Losses at the gene ends were 3 bases for V and 2 bases for J; bases not matched to a gene: 8. The sequence was obtained from a female donor with multiple sclerosis, enrolled in a pregnancy study. The sequencing used CD4+ T cells from peripheral blood mononuclear cells, collected in the third trimester of pregnancy. The chain combines TRBV5-6 with TRBJ2-7; 7 bases match TRBD1. As DNA, the CDR3 is TGTGCCAGCAGCTCCCCGTCGACAGGGACCTACGAGCAGTACTTC. It codes for CASSSPSTGTYEQYF. The full variable domain, rest sourced from reference TRBV5-6 and TRBJ2-7, is DAGVTQSPTHLIKTRGQQVTLRCSPKSGHDTVSWYQQALGQGPQFIFQYYEEEERQRGNFPDRFSGHQFPNYSSELNVNALLLGDSALYLCASSSPSTGTYEQYFGPGTRLTVT.